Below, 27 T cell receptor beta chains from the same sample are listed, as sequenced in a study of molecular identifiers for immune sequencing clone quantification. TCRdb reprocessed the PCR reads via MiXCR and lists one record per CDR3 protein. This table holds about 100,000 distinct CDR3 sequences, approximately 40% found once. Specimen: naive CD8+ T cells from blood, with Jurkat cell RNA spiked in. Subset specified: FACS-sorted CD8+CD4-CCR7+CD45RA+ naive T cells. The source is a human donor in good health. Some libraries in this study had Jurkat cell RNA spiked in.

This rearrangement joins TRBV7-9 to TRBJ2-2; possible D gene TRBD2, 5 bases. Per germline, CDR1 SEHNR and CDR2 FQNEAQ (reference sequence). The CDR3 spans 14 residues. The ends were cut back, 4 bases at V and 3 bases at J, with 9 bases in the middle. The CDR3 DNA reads TGTGCCAGCAGCTCGACGCGGGACACCGGGGAGCTGTTTTTT. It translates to CASSSTRDTGELFF.

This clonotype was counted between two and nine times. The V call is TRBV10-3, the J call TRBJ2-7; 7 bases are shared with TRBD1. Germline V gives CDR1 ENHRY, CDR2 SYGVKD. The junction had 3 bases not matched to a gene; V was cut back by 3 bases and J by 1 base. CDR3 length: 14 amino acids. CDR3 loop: CAISDPDRSYEQYF. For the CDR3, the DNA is TGTGCCATCAGTGACCCGGACAGGTCCTACGAGCAGTACTTC.

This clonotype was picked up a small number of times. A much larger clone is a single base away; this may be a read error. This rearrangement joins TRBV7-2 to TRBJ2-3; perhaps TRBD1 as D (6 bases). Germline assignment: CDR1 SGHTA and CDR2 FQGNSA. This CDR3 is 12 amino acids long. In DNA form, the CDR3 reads TGTGCCAGCAGCCCCAGGACAGATACGCAGAATTTT. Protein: CASSPRTDTQNF.

CDR3 nucleotides: TGTGCCAGCAGTTCCAGACAGGGAAAGACCGGGGAGCTGTTTTTT. It translates to CASSSRQGKTGELFF. V is TRBV27 and J is TRBJ2-2; 7 positions match TRBD1. The CDR3 length is 15 residues. Trimming took 4 bases from V and 5 from J; bases not matched to a gene: 7. Germline V CDR1 and CDR2: MNHEY, SMNVEV (reference sequence).

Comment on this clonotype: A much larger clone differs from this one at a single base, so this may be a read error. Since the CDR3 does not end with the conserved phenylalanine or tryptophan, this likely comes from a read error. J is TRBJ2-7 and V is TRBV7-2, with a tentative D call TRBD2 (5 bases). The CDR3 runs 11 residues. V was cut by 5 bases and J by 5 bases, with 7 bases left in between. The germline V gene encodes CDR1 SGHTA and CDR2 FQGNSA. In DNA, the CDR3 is TGTGCCAGCAGCGGAGGCCACGAGCAGTACATC. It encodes CASSGGHEQYI.

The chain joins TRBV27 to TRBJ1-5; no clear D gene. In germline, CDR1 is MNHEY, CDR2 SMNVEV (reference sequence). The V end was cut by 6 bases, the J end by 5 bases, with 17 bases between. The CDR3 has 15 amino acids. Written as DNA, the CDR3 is TGTGCCAGCAGCCCCGTCGGGCCTCCCCATCAGCCCCAGCATTTT. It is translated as CASSPVGPPHQPQHF.

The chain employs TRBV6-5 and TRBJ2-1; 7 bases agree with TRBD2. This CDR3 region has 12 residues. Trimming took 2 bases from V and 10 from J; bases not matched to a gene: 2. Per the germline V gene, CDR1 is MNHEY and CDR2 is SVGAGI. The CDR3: CASSYEGLEQFF. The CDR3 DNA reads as TGTGCCAGCAGTTACGAGGGACTAGAGCAGTTCTTC.

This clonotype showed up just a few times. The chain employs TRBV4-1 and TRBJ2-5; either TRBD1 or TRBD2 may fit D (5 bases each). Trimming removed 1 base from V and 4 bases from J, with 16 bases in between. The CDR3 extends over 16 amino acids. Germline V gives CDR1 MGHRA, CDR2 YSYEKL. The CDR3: CASSQVQGVAGETQYF. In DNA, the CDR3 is TGCGCCAGCAGCCAAGTCCAGGGAGTAGCAGGAGAGACCCAGTACTTC.

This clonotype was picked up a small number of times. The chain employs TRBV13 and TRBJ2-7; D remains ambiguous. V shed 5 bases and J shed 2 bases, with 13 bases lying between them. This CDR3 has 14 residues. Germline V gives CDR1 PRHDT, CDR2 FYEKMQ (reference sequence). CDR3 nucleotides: TGTGCCAGCAGCACCCCATCCGCTCCCTACGAGCAGTACTTC. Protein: CASSTPSAPYEQYF. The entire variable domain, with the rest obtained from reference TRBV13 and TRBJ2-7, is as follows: AAGVIQSPRHLIKEKRETATLKCYPIPRHDTVYWYQQGPGQDPQFLISFYEKMQSDKGSIPDRFSAQQFSDYHSELNMSSLELGDSALYFCASSTPSAPYEQYFGPGTRLTVT.

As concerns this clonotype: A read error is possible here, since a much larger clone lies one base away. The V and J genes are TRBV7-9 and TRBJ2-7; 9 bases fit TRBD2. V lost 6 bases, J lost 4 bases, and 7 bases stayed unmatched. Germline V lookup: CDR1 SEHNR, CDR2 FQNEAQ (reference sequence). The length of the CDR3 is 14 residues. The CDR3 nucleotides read TGTGCCAGCAGTGCCGGGACTAGCAGTTACGAGCAGTACTTC. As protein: CASSAGTSSYEQYF.

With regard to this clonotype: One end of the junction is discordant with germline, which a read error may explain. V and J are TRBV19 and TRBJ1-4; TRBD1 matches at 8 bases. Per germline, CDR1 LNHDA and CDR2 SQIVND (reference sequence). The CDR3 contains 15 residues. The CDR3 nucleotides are TGTGCCAGTAGTACAACCGGGACAGGAGATGAAAAACCGTTTTTT. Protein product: CASSTTGTGDEKPFF.

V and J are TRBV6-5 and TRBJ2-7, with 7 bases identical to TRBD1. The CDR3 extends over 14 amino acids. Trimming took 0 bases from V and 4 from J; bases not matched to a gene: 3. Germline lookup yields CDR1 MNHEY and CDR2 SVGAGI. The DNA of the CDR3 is TGTGCCAGCAGTTACTCTAGGACAGGTTACGAGCAGTACTTC. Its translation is CASSYSRTGYEQYF.

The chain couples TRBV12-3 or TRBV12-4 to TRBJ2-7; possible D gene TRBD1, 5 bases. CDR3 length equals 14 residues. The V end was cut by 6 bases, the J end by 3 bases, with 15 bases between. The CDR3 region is CASSQGGAVYEQYF. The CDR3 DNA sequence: TGTGCCAGCAGCCAGGGCGGCGCGGTCTACGAGCAGTACTTC.

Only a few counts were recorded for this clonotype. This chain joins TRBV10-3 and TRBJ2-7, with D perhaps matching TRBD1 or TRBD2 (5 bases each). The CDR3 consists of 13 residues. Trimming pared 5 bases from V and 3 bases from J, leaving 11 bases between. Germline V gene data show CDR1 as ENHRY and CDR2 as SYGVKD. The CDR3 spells CAISSGTYYEQYF. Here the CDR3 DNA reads TGTGCCATCAGTTCCGGGACCTACTACGAGCAGTACTTC.

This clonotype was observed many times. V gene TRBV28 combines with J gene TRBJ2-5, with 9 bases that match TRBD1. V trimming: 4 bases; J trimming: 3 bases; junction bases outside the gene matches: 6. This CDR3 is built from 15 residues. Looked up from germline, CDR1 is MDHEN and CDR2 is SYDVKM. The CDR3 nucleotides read TGTGCCAGCAGTTCCCGTGGGGACAGGGAAGAGACCCAGTACTTC. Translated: CASSSRGDREETQYF.

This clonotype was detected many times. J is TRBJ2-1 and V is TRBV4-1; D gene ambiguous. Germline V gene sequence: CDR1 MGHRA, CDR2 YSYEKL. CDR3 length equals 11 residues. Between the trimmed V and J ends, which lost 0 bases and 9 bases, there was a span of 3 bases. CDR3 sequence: CASSQEVEQFF. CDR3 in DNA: TGCGCCAGCAGCCAAGAGGTTGAGCAGTTCTTC.

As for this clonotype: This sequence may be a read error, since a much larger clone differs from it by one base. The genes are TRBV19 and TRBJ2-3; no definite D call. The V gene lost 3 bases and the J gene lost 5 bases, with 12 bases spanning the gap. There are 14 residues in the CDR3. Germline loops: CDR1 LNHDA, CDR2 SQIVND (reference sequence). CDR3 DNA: TGTGCCAGTAGTATCCCAGTGGGTAGAGATACGCAGTATTTT. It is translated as CASSIPVGRDTQYF.

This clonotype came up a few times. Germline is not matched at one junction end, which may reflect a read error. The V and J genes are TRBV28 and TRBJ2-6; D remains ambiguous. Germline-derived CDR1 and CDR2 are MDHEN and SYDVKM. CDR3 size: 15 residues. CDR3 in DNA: TGTGCCAGCAGTTTTCCCCGCTCTAGGGCCAACGTCCTGACTTTC. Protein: CASSFPRSRANVLTF.

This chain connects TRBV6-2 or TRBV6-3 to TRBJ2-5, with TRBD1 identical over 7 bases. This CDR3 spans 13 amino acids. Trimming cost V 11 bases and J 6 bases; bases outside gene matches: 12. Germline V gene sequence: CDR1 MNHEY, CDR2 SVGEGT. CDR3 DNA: TGTGCCTGCACGACTAACAGGGGTCAGACCCAGTACTTC. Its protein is CACTTNRGQTQYF.

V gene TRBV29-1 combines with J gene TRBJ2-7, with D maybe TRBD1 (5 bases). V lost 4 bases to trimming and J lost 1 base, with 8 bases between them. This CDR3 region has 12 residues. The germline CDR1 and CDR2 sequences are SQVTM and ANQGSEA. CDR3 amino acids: CSVVGASYEQYF. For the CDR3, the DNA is TGCAGCGTTGTAGGGGCATCCTACGAGCAGTACTTC.

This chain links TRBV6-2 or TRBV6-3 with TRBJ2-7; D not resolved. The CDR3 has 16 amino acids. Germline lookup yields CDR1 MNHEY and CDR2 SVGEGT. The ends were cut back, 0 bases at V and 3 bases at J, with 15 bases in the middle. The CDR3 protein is CASSYSSRKSDYEQYF. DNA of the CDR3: TGTGCCAGCAGTTACTCGTCTCGGAAGTCTGACTACGAGCAGTACTTC.

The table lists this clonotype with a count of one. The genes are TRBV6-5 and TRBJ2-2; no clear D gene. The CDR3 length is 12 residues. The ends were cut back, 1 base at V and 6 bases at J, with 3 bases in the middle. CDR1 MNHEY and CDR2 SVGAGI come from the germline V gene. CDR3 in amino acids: CASSYFSGELFF. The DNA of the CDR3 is TGTGCCAGCAGTTACTTCTCCGGGGAGCTGTTTTTT.

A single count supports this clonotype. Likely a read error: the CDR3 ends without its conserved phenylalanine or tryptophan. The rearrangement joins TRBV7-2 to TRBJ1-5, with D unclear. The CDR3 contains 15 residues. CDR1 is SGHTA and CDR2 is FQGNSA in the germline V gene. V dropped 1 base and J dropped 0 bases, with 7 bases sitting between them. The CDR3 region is CASSLGWDSNQPQHL. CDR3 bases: TGTGCCAGCAGCTTAGGATGGGATAGCAATCAGCCCCAGCATCTT.

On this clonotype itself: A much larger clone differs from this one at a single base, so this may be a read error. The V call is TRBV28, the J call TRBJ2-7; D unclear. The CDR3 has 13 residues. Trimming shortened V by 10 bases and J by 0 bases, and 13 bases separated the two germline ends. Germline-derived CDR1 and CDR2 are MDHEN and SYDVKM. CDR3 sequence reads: CATKTPNSYEQYF. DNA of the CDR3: TGTGCCACCAAGACACCGAACTCCTACGAGCAGTACTTC.

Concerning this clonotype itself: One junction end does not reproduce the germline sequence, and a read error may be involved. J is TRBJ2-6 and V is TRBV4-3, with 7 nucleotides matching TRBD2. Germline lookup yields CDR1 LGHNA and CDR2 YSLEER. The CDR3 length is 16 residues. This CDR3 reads CASSQDVGGRLNVQTF. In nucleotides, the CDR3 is TGCGCCAGCAGCCAAGATGTGGGAGGGCGCCTCAACGTCCAGACTTTC.

The CDR3 DNA sequence: TGTGCCAGCAGCCCAGACGAGGGGCCCTACGAGCAGTACTTC. It yields the protein CASSPDEGPYEQYF. The rearrangement uses TRBV7-6 and TRBJ2-7, with D perhaps being TRBD1 or TRBD2 (5 bases each). Germline V lookup: CDR1 SGHVS, CDR2 FNYEAQ. The length of the CDR3 is 14 residues. The ends were cut back, 5 bases at V and 2 bases at J, with 13 bases in the middle. Supplemented by reference TRBV7-6 and TRBJ2-7, the full variable domain reads GAGVSQSPRYKVTKRGQDVALRCDPISGHVSLYWYRQALGQGPEFLTYFNYEAQQDKSGLPNDRFSAERPEGSISTLTIQRTEQRDSAMYRCASSPDEGPYEQYFGPGTRLTVT.

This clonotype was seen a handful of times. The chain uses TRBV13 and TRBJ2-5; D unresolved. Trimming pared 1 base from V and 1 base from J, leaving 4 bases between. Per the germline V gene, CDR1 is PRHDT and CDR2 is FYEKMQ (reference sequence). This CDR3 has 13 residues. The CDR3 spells CASSLASQETQYF. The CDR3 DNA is TGTGCCAGCAGCTTAGCCAGCCAAGAGACCCAGTACTTC.